The 27 T cell receptor beta chains given below trace back to one sample, sequenced in a study of T cell changes during pregnancy in multiple sclerosis. TCRdb keeps only in-frame clones here, not all; method: immunoSEQ multiplex PCR. Of about 49,000 clones detected, roughly 90% appear once; the ten largest clones hold approximately 4.9%. The source was peripheral blood, collected after pregnancy. Every receptor here comes from a female donor in good health, enrolled as a control in a pregnancy study.

The V gene is TRBV5-1, the J gene TRBJ1-1, with 7 bases matching TRBD1. This CDR3 comprises 17 residues. Germline V lookup: CDR1 SGHRS, CDR2 YFSETQ. Trimming at V came to 0 bases and at J to 3 bases, leaving 11 bases not matched to a gene. The CDR3 here is CASSLAYEQGLYTEAFF. CDR3 nucleotide sequence: TGCGCCAGCAGCTTGGCCTACGAACAGGGGCTTTACACTGAAGCTTTCTTT. The entire variable domain, with the rest obtained from reference TRBV5-1 and TRBJ1-1, is as follows: KAGVTQTPRYLIKTRGQQVTLSCSPISGHRSVSWYQQTPGQGLQFLFEYFSETQRNKGNFPGRFSGRQFSNSRSEMNVSTLELGDSALYLCASSLAYEQGLYTEAFFGQGTRLTVV.

A single count supports this clone. The V gene is TRBV6-1, the J gene TRBJ2-3; D gene ambiguous. The CDR3 runs 14 residues. V was pared by 1 base and J by 2 bases, with 7 bases between. Germline V gene lookup returns CDR1 MNHNS and CDR2 SASEGT. The CDR3 DNA sequence: TGTGCCAGCAGTGAAGGAGATTCCACAGATACGCAGTATTTT. It encodes CASSEGDSTDTQYF.

The chain uses TRBV30 and TRBJ2-2, with unresolved D. CDR1 is GTSNPN and CDR2 is SVGIG in the germline V gene (reference sequence). The CDR3 consists of 14 residues. Trimming removed 6 bases at V and 5 bases at J, with 16 bases between. CDR3 sequence reads: CACKGDFKTGELFF. CDR3 in DNA: TGTGCCTGCAAAGGAGACTTCAAGACCGGGGAGCTGTTTTTT. Based on the CDR3 plus reference TRBV30 and TRBJ2-2, the full variable domain is SQTIHQWPATLVQPVGSPLSLECTVEGTSNPNLYWYRQAAGRGLQLLFYSVGIGQISSEVPQNLSASRPQDRQFILSSKKLLLSDSGFYLCACKGDFKTGELFFGEGSRLTVL.

V is TRBV30 and J is TRBJ2-2, with D unclear. V lost 0 bases, J lost 5 bases, and 13 bases lay in between. CDR1 is GTSNPN and CDR2 is SVGIG in the germline V gene (reference sequence). This CDR3 spans 15 amino acids. CDR3 sequence reads: CAWSVSEVETGELFF. Written as DNA, the CDR3 is TGTGCCTGGAGTGTTTCCGAAGTGGAGACCGGGGAGCTGTTTTTT.

Comment on this clone: An end of the junction differs from the germline gene, which may be a read error. The V and J genes are TRBV9 and TRBJ1-6; no firm D call. Germline assignment: CDR1 SGDLS and CDR2 YYNGEE. The CDR3 consists of 14 residues. Here the CDR3 DNA reads TGTGCCAGCAGCGCTGCGTCCTTTAATTCACCCCTCCACTTT. It translates to CASSAASFNSPLHF.

This clone was detected only once. V gene TRBV16 combines with J gene TRBJ1-1; D remains unclear. Looked up from germline, CDR1 is KGHSY and CDR2 is FQNENV. The V end lost 0 bases, the J end lost 2 bases, and 10 bases lay between the germline ends. The CDR3 is 15 residues long. The CDR3: CASSQSRSSNTEAFF. For the CDR3, the DNA is TGTGCCAGCAGCCAATCGAGGAGCAGCAACACTGAAGCTTTCTTT.

CDR3 nucleotide sequence: TGTGCCAGCAGCTTGCGGGACTTCTCCTACGAGCAGTACTTC. Translating gives CASSLRDFSYEQYF. This rearrangement joins TRBV5-4 to TRBJ2-7, with a possible D match to TRBD2 (6 bases). V gave up 1 base and J gave up 0 bases, with 8 bases separating them. The germline V gene has CDR1 SGHNT and CDR2 YYREEE (reference sequence). The length of the CDR3 is 14 residues. Using reference TRBV5-4 and TRBJ2-7 for the parts outside the CDR3, the full variable domain is ETGVTQSPTHLIKTRGQQVTLRCSSQSGHNTVSWYQQALGQGPQFIFQYYREEENGRGNFPPRFSGLQFPNYSSELNVNALELDDSALYLCASSLRDFSYEQYFGPGTRLTVT.

The chain is built from TRBV9 and TRBJ2-7; 9 bases agree with TRBD1. The CDR3 is 16 amino acids. V shed 2 bases and J 5 bases; nucleotides not matched to a gene: 11. Germline loops: CDR1 SGDLS, CDR2 YYNGEE. Here the CDR3 reads CASSVAPGTGSHEQYF. CDR3 sequence (DNA): TGTGCCAGCAGCGTGGCCCCCGGGACAGGGAGCCACGAGCAGTACTTC.

V is TRBV6-4 and J is TRBJ2-1; 9 bases agree with TRBD1. CDR3 length equals 18 residues. Germline lookup yields CDR1 MRHNA and CDR2 SNTAGT. Trimming removed 4 bases from V and 4 bases from J; junction bases left unmatched: 14. The CDR3, as DNA: TGTGCCAGCAGTGTCAAAACAGGGGGCGCCGGGGATTACAATGAGCAGTTCTTC. This codes for CASSVKTGGAGDYNEQFF.

The J gene is TRBJ2-1, the V gene TRBV6-5; 9 bases align to TRBD2. CDR3 length equals 15 residues. CDR1 and CDR2 from the germline V gene are MNHEY and SVGAGI. V dropped 2 bases and J dropped 5; count of bases not matched to a gene: 4. CDR3 in amino acids: CASSYKVAGDNEQFF. The CDR3, as DNA: TGTGCCAGCAGTTACAAGGTAGCGGGGGACAATGAGCAGTTCTTC.

This clone was seen a few times. DNA for the CDR3: TGTGCCAGCAGCGATTGGACAGCTACGATCTATGGCTACACCTTC. Encoded protein: CASSDWTATIYGYTF. V usage is TRBV7-9 and J usage is TRBJ1-2; possible D gene TRBD1, 6 bases. V was pared by 5 bases and J by 4 bases, with 17 bases between. CDR3 length equals 15 residues. Germline V lookup: CDR1 SEHNR, CDR2 FQNEAQ (reference sequence).

The chain is built from TRBV11-3 and TRBJ1-4; D gene ambiguous. Looked up from germline, CDR1 is SGHNT and CDR2 is YENEEA. Trimming cost V 8 bases and J 0 bases, with 13 bases left between them. The CDR3 length is 15 residues. In DNA, the CDR3 is TGTGCCAGCGGCCCCCAGGCCTCAACTAATGAAAAACTGTTTTTT. Amino acids: CASGPQASTNEKLFF.

This clone was recorded a few times. The J gene is TRBJ1-2, the V gene TRBV7-8; 9 positions match TRBD1. The V gene's germline CDR1 is SGHVS and CDR2 FQNEAQ. The J segment lost 5 bases and the V segment lost 11 bases, leaving 6 bases of the junction unmatched. This CDR3 comprises 12 residues. This CDR3 reads CAVDRGVYGYTF. The CDR3 DNA reads as TGTGCCGTCGACAGGGGGGTATATGGCTACACCTTC. Full variable domain (missing parts from reference TRBV7-8 and TRBJ1-2): GAGVSQSPRYKVAKRGQDVALRCDPISGHVSLFWYQQALGQGPEFLTYFQNEAQLDKSGLPSDRFFAERPEGSVSTLKIQRTQQEDSAVYLCAVDRGVYGYTFGSGTRLTVV.

J is TRBJ2-5 and V is TRBV6-6, with D possibly TRBD1 on 6 matching bases. Germline-derived CDR1 and CDR2 are MNHNY and SVGAGI (reference sequence). V lost 0 bases, J lost 10 bases, and 15 bases lay in between. CDR3 length equals 14 residues. CDR3 nucleotides: TGTGCCAGCAGTTACTCCCCCAGGGGCCTTGACCAGTACTTC. This translates into CASSYSPRGLDQYF.

The rearrangement uses TRBV5-1 and TRBJ2-3, with TRBD2 as a possible D gene (5 bases). Germline V gene data show CDR1 as SGHRS and CDR2 as YFSETQ. This CDR3 is 15 amino acids long. The V gene lost 0 bases and the J gene lost 1 base, with 9 bases spanning the gap. CDR3 amino acids: CASSLAGIRTDTQYF. The CDR3 nucleotides read TGCGCCAGCAGCTTGGCCGGGATCCGCACAGATACGCAGTATTTT.

The chain is built from TRBV9 and TRBJ2-1, with 9 bases matching TRBD2. Trimming removed 3 bases from V and 6 bases from J; junction bases left unmatched: 4. CDR1 is SGDLS and CDR2 is YYNGEE in the germline V gene. The CDR3 contains 14 residues. The CDR3 DNA reads TGTGCCAGCAGCGCTAGCGGGGCGGGCAATGAGCAGTTCTTC. Its translation: CASSASGAGNEQFF.

This chain uses TRBV7-3 with TRBJ2-3, with D maybe TRBD2 (6 bases). V shed 5 bases and J shed 1 base, with 10 bases lying between them. Germline lookup yields CDR1 SGHTA and CDR2 FQGTGA. This CDR3 spans 14 amino acids. DNA of the CDR3: TGTGCCAGCAGCCGGGACTCGGGCACAGATACGCAGTATTTT. Amino acid sequence: CASSRDSGTDTQYF.

The table lists this clone with a few counts. The chain joins TRBV15 to TRBJ2-3; 7 nucleotides agree with TRBD1. J was trimmed by 3 bases and V by 4 bases; bases with no gene match: 10. CDR1 LNHNV and CDR2 YYDKDF come from the germline V gene (reference sequence). The CDR3 has 16 residues. The CDR3 reads CATSIPTGMGTDTQYF. The CDR3 region has the DNA TGTGCCACCAGCATACCGACAGGGATGGGTACAGATACGCAGTATTTT. Drawing the rest from reference TRBV15 and TRBJ2-3, the complete variable domain is DAMVIQNPRYQVTQFGKPVTLSCSQTLNHNVMYWYQQKSSQAPKLLFHYYDKDFNNEADTPDNFQSRRPNTSFCFLDIRSPGLGDTAMYLCATSIPTGMGTDTQYFGPGTRLTVL.

The V call is TRBV6-4, the J call TRBJ2-2; a weak D match, TRBD1 (5 bases). V was shortened by 4 bases and J by 0 bases, with 6 bases between the two germline ends. Germline-derived CDR1 and CDR2 are MRHNA and SNTAGT. This CDR3 region has 14 residues. Here the CDR3 DNA reads TGTGCCAGCAGTGGGACAACGAACACCGGGGAGCTGTTTTTT. Amino acid sequence: CASSGTTNTGELFF.

This chain joins TRBV6-5 and TRBJ2-7, with 8 bases fitting TRBD2. V was clipped by 9 bases and J by 3 bases; unmatched bases: 10. This CDR3 has 14 residues. Germline loops: CDR1 MNHEY, CDR2 SVGAGI. CDR3 protein: CASNAGTSRYEQYF. The CDR3 DNA reads as TGTGCCAGTAACGCCGGGACTAGTCGCTACGAGCAGTACTTC.

The chain employs TRBV28 and TRBJ2-3; D gene ambiguous. CDR3 length: 15 residues. Germline V CDR1 and CDR2: MDHEN, SYDVKM. Trimming shortened V by 6 bases and J by 0 bases, and 13 bases separated the two germline ends. The CDR3 spells CASSPQMISTDTQYF. The CDR3 coding sequence is TGTGCCAGCAGCCCCCAGATGATTAGCACAGATACGCAGTATTTT. Full variable domain (missing parts from reference TRBV28 and TRBJ2-3): DVKVTQSSRYLVKRTGEKVFLECVQDMDHENMFWYRQDPGLGLRLIYFSYDVKMKEKGDIPEGYSVSREKKERFSLILESASTNQTSMYLCASSPQMISTDTQYFGPGTRLTVL.

The CDR3 here is CASSGQGTNTEAFF. Written as DNA, the CDR3 is TGTGCCAGCAGTGGACAGGGGACGAACACTGAAGCTTTCTTT. The chain carries TRBV25-1 and TRBJ1-1, with 8 bases matching TRBD1. The CDR3 sequence is 14 residues long. V shed 4 bases, J shed 1 base, and the junction held 2 bases outside the gene matches. CDR1 is MGHDK, CDR2 SYGVNS, per germline.

The V call is TRBV6-1, the J call TRBJ1-2; D ambiguous. The CDR3 totals 15 residues. Trimming left V 0 bases short and J 8 bases short, with 16 bases between. Germline CDR1 MNHNS, CDR2 SASEGT. CDR3 in amino acids: CASSEAHPSFWGYTF. CDR3 bases: TGTGCCAGCAGTGAAGCCCACCCTAGTTTTTGGGGCTACACCTTC.

This clone was picked up a small number of times. The V call is TRBV2, the J call TRBJ1-1; 7 positions agree with TRBD1. CDR1 and CDR2 from the germline V gene are SNHLY and FYNNEI. The trim removed 6 bases at V and 1 base at J, leaving 5 bases unmatched. This CDR3 comprises 14 residues. CDR3 sequence reads: CASRIRGSNTEAFF. CDR3 bases: TGTGCCAGCAGGATCAGGGGGTCGAACACTGAAGCTTTCTTT.

The J gene is TRBJ2-3, the V gene TRBV4-3; 7 bases are a match to TRBD2. The CDR3 covers 16 residues. The ends lost 2 bases at V and 3 bases at J; junction bases unmatched: 8. Germline V gene data show CDR1 as LGHNA and CDR2 as YSLEER. The CDR3 is CASSQRSGVGTDTQYF. CDR3 bases: TGCGCCAGCAGCCAACGCAGCGGGGTGGGAACAGATACGCAGTATTTT.

The chain couples TRBV6-1 to TRBJ2-3; 7 bases map to TRBD2. The CDR3 covers 13 residues. Germline CDR1 is MNHNS and CDR2 is SASEGT. V shed 6 bases, J shed 2 bases, and the junction held 2 bases outside the gene matches. The CDR3 nucleotides read TGTGCCAGCAGAGGACTAGACACAGATACGCAGTATTTT. Translating it yields CASRGLDTDTQYF.

The rearrangement uses TRBV5-1 and TRBJ2-1, with D perhaps TRBD1 (6 bases). Per germline, CDR1 SGHRS and CDR2 YFSETQ. This CDR3 spans 17 amino acids. V lost 0 bases, J lost 0 bases, and 13 bases lay in between. CDR3 bases: TGCGCCAGCAGCTTGGCCAGAGGGGGTAGCTCCTACAATGAGCAGTTCTTC. Translated: CASSLARGGSSYNEQFF.